This entry describes one TCR beta chain. This clonotype was counted between two and nine times. The clone's antigen remains unknown. Base qualities were left out, and no much larger clone turns up one base away. Genomic DNA extracted from bulk tumor tissue served as TCR template, with 600 ng gDNA amplified per sample. During surgery, multiple biopsies were taken from each primary tumor and placed as far apart as possible within the tumor mass. Patients in the study cohort, which was described as untreated, were newly diagnosed NSCLC cases going through curative surgery. The samples came from fewer than 16 patients with newly diagnosed non-small cell lung cancer who were having surgery intended to be curative. Two independent pathologists examined the resected tumor masses. Only DNA and RNA samples of high quality went on to sequencing. The TCR beta CDR3 region was amplified with a multiplex PCR system whose first round ran for 9 to 10 cycles using 32 V-gene forward primers and 13 J-gene reverse primers. The first PCR round was done with a QIAGEN Multiplex PCR Kit, and the primer sequences were filed in Chinese patent CN105087789A. A second PCR round added Illumina universal primers using the Phusion High-Fidelity PCR Kit. The TCR libraries underwent paired-end sequencing with a read length of 151 bp on the Illumina HiSeq X Ten platform. As for how the authors treated the data: Cutadapt was used to discard reads without multiplex PCR primers, PEAR merged the read pairs, and MiXCR with default settings called the CDR3 regions. Shannon entropy measured repertoire diversity, and clonality was calculated as one minus the Shannon entropy divided by the ln of the count of productive unique sequences. A clonotype counted as a dominant or high-frequency T-cell clone when its frequency was 0.5% or higher. The public sequencing data were trimmed at Q25 with fastp and processed into clonotypes with MiXCR by TCRdb, which kept only in-frame beta chains. Rows with a matching CDR3 protein are joined into one entry that keeps the most common DNA and genes. None of the V and J calls come from the authors' own analysis; TCRdb made them. The sample table records roughly 15,000 distinct CDR3 sequences; about 31% of these occur just once. About 15% of the sample is held by the ten biggest clonotypes.

The CDR3 has 16 amino acids, counting the end cysteine and phenylalanine. The only DNA kept is the CDR3, 48 bases in frame from the first base. In the germline V gene, CDR1 corresponds to MNHEY and CDR2 to SVGAGI. V loses 2 bases of germline sequence and J loses 1 base, and the interval between the two ends is 13 bases. This sample was taken from a study of immune heterogeneity within non-small cell lung tumors (dated by TCRdb to the late 2010s). As for the study more broadly: By histology, a handful of squamous cell carcinomas, around ten non-squamous carcinomas and 1 tumor not otherwise specified were included. Transcriptome data were available for just approximately 45 loci from around twelve patients, whereas TCR repertoire analysis spanned under 60 tumor loci from fewer than 17 patients. Binding of neoantigens to the HLA alleles of each patient was predicted with netMHCpan-3.0 for mutant peptides of 8 to 11 amino acids. The study combined whole-exome sequencing, RNA-seq and TCR beta repertoire sequencing of multiple spatially distinct regions from each NSCLC tumor to examine intratumoral immune heterogeneity.

Overall study outcomes, separate from this receptor: Within a patient, identical dominant CDR3B clonotypes were found to recur across loci, yet unique high-frequency clones were also harbored in different tumor locations. High-frequency TCR beta clonotypes were largely distinct between individual patients. A statistically significant but moderate positive correlation (R about 0.34) was observed between local T-cell repertoire clonality and local tumor mutational burden.

The sequence derives from a woman in her 50s with non-small cell lung cancer. Sequencing input: lung tumor tissue. The V and J genes are TRBV6-5 and TRBJ2-3; the D gene is perhaps TRBD2, on 6 matching bases. CDR3 region: CASSYSPPGGTDTQYF. The DNA sequence is TGTGCCAGCAGTTACAGTCCGCCGGGGGGCACAGATACGCAGTATTTT.